This T cell receptor (beta chain) comes out of a study of CD8+CD57+ T cells in acquired aplastic anemia. The authors sequenced patients whose flow cytometry had shown CD8+CD57+ cell expansion. There was no therapy given to any patient before the blood sampling took place. For CDR3 and TCR beta VDJ profiling, genomic DNA was the template used. TCRdb used MiXCR to reprocess the reads, holding one entry per CDR3 protein. In the table there are some 170,000 distinct CDR3 sequences, around half of which are singletons. Whole-study results and caveats: There were some 27 CD8+ CDR3 sequences that occurred in both patients and controls.

The V and J ends lost 0 bases and 4 bases, in that order; junction bases with no gene match: 3. CDR3 size: 15 residues. Germline lookup yields CDR1 MNHEY and CDR2 SVGAGI. Worth noting for this clonotype: Its antigen is currently unknown.

This receptor was obtained from a human donor with aplastic anemia. Sequencing was done on a sample of sorted CD4+, CD8+, or CD8+CD57+ T cells (not recorded which) from PBMCs. The chain combines TRBV6-5 with TRBJ1-2, with TRBD1 matching 9 bases. The DNA of the CDR3 is TGTGCCAGCAGTTACTCGACAGGGGGTGCCTATGGCTACACCTTC. It is translated as CASSYSTGGAYGYTF.